The 22 T cell receptor beta chains presented below share a single source sample, sequenced in a study of T cell clones after liver transplantation. Using immunoSEQ multiplex PCR, the repertoire was profiled, and TCRdb retains in-frame clones only, with some absent. The data hold under 15,000 clones, with roughly 80% observed a single time. The material sequenced was CD8+ T cells from blood, taken at the 22-month timepoint. The receptors shown here come from a human patient who received a liver transplant. The graft donor may account for some of the T cells.

This chain connects TRBV19 to TRBJ2-7; D is undetermined. V was shortened by 1 base and J by 5 bases, with 12 bases between the two germline ends. The CDR3 has 14 amino acids. Germline V gene sequence: CDR1 LNHDA, CDR2 SQIVND (reference sequence). CDR3 sequence: CASSIVSSVDEQYF. CDR3 nucleotide sequence: TGTGCCAGTAGTATAGTTAGCAGCGTCGACGAGCAGTACTTC.

This clone is a singleton in its sample. The chain uses TRBV7-6 and TRBJ2-7; the match to TRBD1 covers 7 bases. After removal of 1 base from V and 2 bases from J, the junction contained 11 bases not matched to a gene. Germline CDR1 and CDR2: SGHVS and FNYEAQ. CDR3 length equals 17 residues. The CDR3 spells CASSLESGETGTYEQYF. The CDR3, as DNA: TGTGCCAGCAGCTTAGAATCCGGGGAGACAGGGACCTACGAGCAGTACTTC.

The chain recombines TRBV28 with TRBJ2-7; 9 nucleotides align to TRBD2. CDR3 length: 15 amino acids. Germline CDR1 is MDHEN and CDR2 is SYDVKM. V trimming: 3 bases; J trimming: 4 bases; junction bases outside the gene matches: 7. The CDR3 protein is CASSFMAGGNYEQYF. The CDR3 bases are TGTGCCAGCAGTTTCATGGCGGGAGGGAATTACGAGCAGTACTTC.

The rearrangement uses TRBV19 and TRBJ2-1; TRBD1 agrees at 9 bases. CDR3 size: 14 residues. V lost 6 bases to trimming and J lost 5 bases; unmatched junction nucleotides: 5. The V gene's germline CDR1 is LNHDA and CDR2 SQIVND (reference sequence). The CDR3 spells CASSVTGGDNEQFF. Here the CDR3 DNA reads TGTGCCAGTAGCGTGACAGGGGGGGACAATGAGCAGTTCTTC.

The chain joins TRBV4-3 to TRBJ1-4; 10 bases fit TRBD1. CDR1 is LGHNA, CDR2 YSLEER, per germline. The CDR3 length is 14 residues. V was clipped by 3 bases and J by 8 bases; unmatched bases: 3. This CDR3 is CASSQGTGDEKLFF. In DNA, the CDR3 is TGCGCCAGCAGCCAGGGGACAGGGGACGAAAAACTGTTTTTT.

V gene TRBV6-5 combines with J gene TRBJ1-4; D not resolved. Trimming pared 9 bases from V and 0 bases from J, leaving 14 bases between. Germline V gene lookup returns CDR1 MNHEY and CDR2 SVGAGI. The CDR3 has 15 amino acids. CDR3 sequence: CASGAEWATNEKLFF. The CDR3 DNA sequence: TGTGCCAGTGGTGCTGAATGGGCAACTAATGAAAAACTGTTTTTT.

The chain has TRBV9 and TRBJ1-1; D is uncertain. The CDR3 loop spans 14 amino acids. CDR1 and CDR2 (germline): SGDLS, YYNGEE. The V end lost 3 bases, the J end lost 5 bases, and 14 bases lay between the germline ends. This CDR3 is CASSGREGETEAFF. CDR3 DNA: TGTGCCAGCAGCGGACGGGAGGGAGAGACTGAAGCTTTCTTT.

The CDR3 coding sequence is TGTGCCAGCAGTTATACACGGAACACTGAAGCTTTCTTT. Its translation: CASSYTRNTEAFF. The chain carries TRBV28 and TRBJ1-1; D ambiguous. The CDR3 spans 13 residues. From germline, CDR1 is MDHEN and CDR2 SYDVKM. V was clipped by 4 bases and J by 1 base, with 7 bases between them.

This clone was observed once. The J gene is TRBJ2-5, the V gene TRBV7-9, with D unresolved. Germline CDR1 and CDR2: SEHNR and FQNEAQ (reference sequence). The germline V and J ends were trimmed by 0 bases and 7 bases, with 12 bases remaining between them. This CDR3 comprises 14 residues. As DNA, the CDR3 is TGTGCCAGCAGCTTAGCAAGGGTACTCGGGACCCAGTACTTC. This encodes CASSLARVLGTQYF.

This rearrangement joins TRBV7-2 to TRBJ1-5, with D unresolved. Germline CDR1 and CDR2: SGHTA and FQGNSA. Trimming took off 2 bases at V and 0 bases at J, with 8 bases between the two ends. The CDR3 is 15 residues long. The CDR3 reads CASSLQGYSNQPQHF. CDR3 in DNA: TGTGCCAGCAGCTTACAAGGATATAGCAATCAGCCCCAGCATTTT.

The chain is built from TRBV6-1 and TRBJ2-5; D perhaps matches TRBD1 (6 bases). CDR3 length: 14 amino acids. Germline V gene sequence: CDR1 MNHNS, CDR2 SASEGT. Trimming stripped 1 base from V and 5 bases from J, with 11 bases between. Here the CDR3 DNA reads TGTGCCAGCAGTGAAGGGGGGACACCCGAGACCCAGTACTTC. Protein: CASSEGGTPETQYF.

Worth noting for this clone: The junction does not match germline at one end; this may be a read error. The rearrangement joins TRBV11-2 to TRBJ2-7; tentatively, D is TRBD1 (6 bases). The V gene's germline CDR1 is SGHAT and CDR2 FQNNGV. The CDR3 is made up of 15 amino acids. DNA of the CDR3: TGCGCCAGCAGCCAAGATAGGGGGAGCTCCTACGAGCAGTACTTC. Encoded protein: CASSQDRGSSYEQYF.

The V gene is TRBV9, the J gene TRBJ1-1, with D possibly TRBD1 on 6 matching bases. The CDR3 is made up of 13 amino acids. V lost 3 bases, J lost 10 bases, and 16 bases lay in between. The germline V gene has CDR1 SGDLS and CDR2 YYNGEE. The CDR3 region is CASSGEAAGAAFF. In DNA, the CDR3 is TGTGCCAGCAGCGGTGAGGCTGCGGGGGCAGCTTTCTTT. The whole variable domain, remainder taken from reference TRBV9 and TRBJ1-1, is DSGVTQTPKHLITATGQRVTLRCSPRSGDLSVYWYQQSLDQGLQFLIQYYNGEERAKGNILERFSAQQFPDLHSELNLSSLELGDSALYFCASSGEAAGAAFFGQGTRLTVV.

The chain employs TRBV4-3 and TRBJ1-5, with D hard to call. V gave up 0 bases and J gave up 7 bases, with 10 bases separating them. The CDR3 is 14 residues long. From germline, CDR1 is LGHNA and CDR2 YSLEER. This CDR3 is CASSQDRGRQPQHF. CDR3 DNA sequence: TGCGCCAGCAGCCAAGACAGAGGGCGACAGCCCCAGCATTTT.

This clone has just one count. This chain joins TRBV6-1 and TRBJ2-3; D may be TRBD2 (5 bases). The length of the CDR3 is 16 residues. Trimming shortened V by 2 bases and J by 0 bases, and 12 bases separated the two germline ends. Germline lookup yields CDR1 MNHNS and CDR2 SASEGT. CDR3 bases: TGTGCCAGCAGTGAACTTCGGGAAGGTAGCACAGATACGCAGTATTTT. As protein: CASSELREGSTDTQYF.

This clone has a count of ten or more. J is TRBJ1-5 and V is TRBV6-4; D is unclear. V lost 6 bases, J lost 2 bases, and 14 bases lay in between. Germline assignment: CDR1 MRHNA and CDR2 SNTAGT. The CDR3 is 15 amino acids. The CDR3 loop is CASSPEPGGNQPQHF. Here the CDR3 DNA reads TGTGCCAGCAGCCCGGAACCTGGGGGCAATCAGCCCCAGCATTTT.

This chain uses TRBV19 with TRBJ2-1; maybe TRBD1 (5 bases). Deletions cut 3 bases from V and 2 bases from J, with 11 bases between. Germline assignment: CDR1 LNHDA and CDR2 SQIVND (reference sequence). The CDR3 consists of 15 residues. The CDR3 loop is CASSIRGTTYNEQFF. The CDR3 DNA reads TGTGCCAGTAGTATTAGGGGAACAACCTACAATGAGCAGTTCTTC.

The rearrangement joins TRBV5-5 to TRBJ2-3; 7 nucleotides line up with TRBD1. This CDR3 is 15 amino acids long. Germline values: CDR1 SGHKS, CDR2 YYEKEE (reference sequence). J was trimmed by 2 bases and V by 0 bases; bases with no gene match: 3. CDR3 residues: CASSLVQGTTDTQYF. As DNA, the CDR3 is TGTGCCAGCAGCTTGGTACAGGGGACCACAGATACGCAGTATTTT. The complete variable domain, with remaining parts taken from reference TRBV5-5 and TRBJ2-3, reads DAGVTQSPTHLIKTRGQQVTLRCSPISGHKSVSWYQQVLGQGPQFIFQYYEKEERGRGNFPDRFSARQFPNYSSELNVNALLLGDSALYLCASSLVQGTTDTQYFGPGTRLTVL.

This chain uses TRBV6-4 with TRBJ2-1; 12 nucleotides match TRBD2. Per the germline V gene, CDR1 is MRHNA and CDR2 is SNTAGT. V trimming: 3 bases; J trimming: 4 bases; junction bases outside the gene matches: 1. The CDR3 contains 15 residues. CDR3: CASSETSGSYNEQFF. DNA for the CDR3: TGTGCCAGCAGTGAGACTAGCGGGAGTTACAATGAGCAGTTCTTC.

V gene TRBV5-6 combines with J gene TRBJ2-1, with D uncertain. V was cut by 0 bases and J by 3 bases, with 7 bases left in between. There are 14 residues in the CDR3. Germline CDR1 is SGHDT and CDR2 is YYEEEE. CDR3 coding DNA: TGTGCCAGCAGCTTGGATCCCCTCTACAATGAGCAGTTCTTC. This translates into CASSLDPLYNEQFF. Together with reference TRBV5-6 and TRBJ2-1, the CDR3 gives the full variable domain: DAGVTQSPTHLIKTRGQQVTLRCSPKSGHDTVSWYQQALGQGPQFIFQYYEEEERQRGNFPDRFSGHQFPNYSSELNVNALLLGDSALYLCASSLDPLYNEQFFGPGTRLTVL.

This clone was counted a single time. This rearrangement joins TRBV13 to TRBJ1-3; D uncertain. The CDR3 contains 14 residues. Germline V gene sequence: CDR1 PRHDT, CDR2 FYEKMQ (reference sequence). Trimming shortened V by 3 bases and J by 4 bases, and 10 bases separated the two germline ends. CDR3 region: CASSFWGNGNTIYF. The CDR3 DNA is TGTGCCAGCAGCTTCTGGGGAAACGGAAACACCATATATTTT.

The chain uses TRBV18 and TRBJ1-1; D not resolved. The CDR3 totals 13 residues. V lost 2 bases and J lost 0, with 4 bases in between. Germline loops: CDR1 KGHSH, CDR2 LQKENI. The CDR3 reads CASSPGVNTEAFF. CDR3 bases: TGTGCCAGCTCACCAGGTGTGAACACTGAAGCTTTCTTT. The variable domain in full, completed from reference TRBV18 and TRBJ1-1, reads NAGVMQNPRHLVRRRGQEARLRCSPMKGHSHVYWYRQLPEEGLKFMVYLQKENIIDESGMPKERFSAEFPKEGPSILRIQQVVRGDSAAYFCASSPGVNTEAFFGQGTRLTVV.